What follows are 5 T cell receptor beta chains derived from one specimen sequenced in a study of T-cell reconstitution after alpha-beta-depleted transplantation in children. As it was prepared, the TCRbeta library received unique molecular identifiers. TCRdb re-called the PCR reads with MiXCR, one entry per CDR3 protein. Of approximately 110,000 distinct CDR3 sequences detected, 10% to 13% appear once; the ten largest clones hold 30% to 35%. Source: PBMCs, taken before TCRalphabeta/CD19-depleted stem cell transplant. The receptors were sampled from a boy aged 2 to 9 with acute lymphoblastic leukemia, due to receive a stem cell transplant.

This clonotype showed up just a few times. V is TRBV10-2 and J is TRBJ2-7, with 14 nucleotides matching TRBD2. Germline CDR1 and CDR2: WSHSY and SAAADI. With V trimmed by 8 bases and J by 3 bases, 3 bases remained unmatched. The CDR3 runs 14 residues. The CDR3: CASSTSGRVYEQYF. The CDR3 region has the DNA TGCGCCAGCTCGACTAGCGGGAGGGTCTACGAGCAGTACTTC.

V and J are TRBV6-1 and TRBJ2-4; D possibly corresponds to TRBD2 (5 bases). V was clipped by 5 bases and J by 3 bases, with 8 bases between them. CDR3 size: 13 residues. Germline V gene lookup returns CDR1 MNHNS and CDR2 SASEGT. The CDR3 reads CASSPGSKNIQYF. The CDR3 region has the DNA TGTGCCAGCAGTCCTGGGAGCAAAAACATTCAGTACTTC.

The chain has TRBV5-1 and TRBJ2-7, with 7 bases lining up with TRBD1. The germline CDR1 and CDR2 sequences are SGHRS and YFSETQ. V shed 0 bases and J 5 bases; nucleotides not matched to a gene: 8. The CDR3 contains 15 residues. The CDR3 is CASSLAGTAPHEQYF. As DNA, the CDR3 is TGCGCCAGCAGCTTGGCCGGGACAGCCCCCCACGAGCAGTACTTC.

In its sample, this clonotype was seen a few times. The chain links TRBV20-1 to TRBJ1-2, with a weak D call TRBD1 (6 bases). The CDR3 runs 12 residues. Looked up from germline, CDR1 is DFQATT and CDR2 is SNEGSKA (reference sequence). With 6 bases removed from V and 2 bases from J, the gap between germline ends came to 10 bases. The CDR3 nucleotides are TGCAGTGCCGGACAGAAGAACTATGGCTACACCTTC. Protein sequence: CSAGQKNYGYTF.

This clonotype has a count of ten or more. The chain has TRBV18 and TRBJ2-7; D remains unclear. The CDR3 covers 11 residues. Germline V gene lookup returns CDR1 KGHSH and CDR2 LQKENI. Trimming took 3 bases from V and 5 from J, leaving 5 bases between them. CDR3 sequence: CASSPSNEQYF. DNA for the CDR3: TGTGCCAGCTCACCTTCGAACGAGCAGTACTTC.